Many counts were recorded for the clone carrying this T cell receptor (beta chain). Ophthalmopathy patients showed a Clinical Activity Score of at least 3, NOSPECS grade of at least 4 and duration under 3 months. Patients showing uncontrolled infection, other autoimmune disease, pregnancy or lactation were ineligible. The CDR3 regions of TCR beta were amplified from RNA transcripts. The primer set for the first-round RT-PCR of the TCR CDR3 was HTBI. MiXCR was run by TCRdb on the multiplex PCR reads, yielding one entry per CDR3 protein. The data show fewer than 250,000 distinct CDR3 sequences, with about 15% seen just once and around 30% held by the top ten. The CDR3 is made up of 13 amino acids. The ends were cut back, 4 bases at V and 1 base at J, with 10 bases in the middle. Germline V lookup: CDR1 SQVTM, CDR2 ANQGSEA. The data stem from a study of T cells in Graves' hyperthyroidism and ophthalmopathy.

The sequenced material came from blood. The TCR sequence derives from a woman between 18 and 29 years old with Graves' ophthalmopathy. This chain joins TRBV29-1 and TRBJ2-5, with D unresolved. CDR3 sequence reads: CSVAPLIQETQYF. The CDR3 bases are TGCAGCGTTGCTCCACTAATCCAAGAGACCCAGTACTTC.